Listed here are 19 T cell receptor beta chains from one sample, sequenced in a study of blood T cell repertoires in COVID-19. The protocol was immunoSEQ multiplex PCR, while the TCRdb copy is restricted to in-frame clones and leaves out a portion. This sample yields approximately 260,000 clones, of which 88% are seen a single time; approximately 2.1% belongs to the top ten. Source material: peripheral blood. The receptors here all came from a middle-aged woman who had recovered from COVID-19.

The V and J genes are TRBV19 and TRBJ2-2, with TRBD1 identical over 9 bases. Germline CDR1 LNHDA, CDR2 SQIVND (reference sequence). The length of the CDR3 is 16 residues. V gave up 5 bases and J gave up 4 bases; unmatched junction bases: 8. CDR3 nucleotides: TGTGCCAGTAGTCCGGGGACAGGGTGGAGCACCGGGGAGCTGTTTTTT. The encoded protein is CASSPGTGWSTGELFF.

The V and J genes are TRBV5-4 and TRBJ1-5, with D hard to call. Trimming took 3 bases from V and 4 from J, leaving 8 bases between them. The germline V gene encodes CDR1 SGHNT and CDR2 YYREEE (reference sequence). The CDR3 contains 13 residues. Here the CDR3 DNA reads TGTGCCAGCAGCTCTGGCCAGAATCAGCCCCAGCATTTT. Amino acid sequence: CASSSGQNQPQHF.

This clone was found a few times. This rearrangement joins TRBV6-5 to TRBJ1-4; 7 nucleotides match TRBD1. Germline V gene data show CDR1 as MNHEY and CDR2 as SVGAGI. The CDR3 contains 15 residues. After removal of 0 bases from V and 4 bases from J, the junction contained 2 bases not matched to a gene. The DNA for the CDR3 is TGTGCCAGCAGTTACTCGGGACAGATTAATGAAAAACTGTTTTTT. This encodes CASSYSGQINEKLFF.

The J gene is TRBJ2-5, the V gene TRBV9; D may be TRBD1 (6 bases). Trimming took off 3 bases at V and 5 bases at J, with 14 bases between the two ends. The CDR3 is made up of 14 amino acids. The germline V gene has CDR1 SGDLS and CDR2 YYNGEE. The CDR3 sequence is CASSATGSSETQYF. The CDR3 coding sequence is TGTGCCAGCAGCGCTACAGGGTCGTCGGAGACCCAGTACTTC.

V and J are TRBV7-2 and TRBJ1-2, with 8 nucleotides matching TRBD1. This CDR3 is 14 amino acids long. With 1 base clipped from V and 9 bases from J, the junction kept 7 bases outside the gene matches. CDR1 SGHTA and CDR2 FQGNSA come from the germline V gene. The CDR3 coding sequence is TGTGCCAGCAGCTTAGACAGGGGGATATATCGCTACACCTTC. Its protein product is CASSLDRGIYRYTF.

The rearrangement links TRBV4-2 to TRBJ2-1, with D maybe TRBD1 (5 bases). Germline CDR1 and CDR2: LGHNA and YNFKEQ. Between the trimmed V and J ends, which lost 6 bases and 5 bases, there was a span of 17 bases. The CDR3 has 15 residues. The CDR3 sequence: CASSPDSSRDNEQFF. The DNA of the CDR3 is TGTGCCAGCAGTCCAGACAGCTCACGGGACAATGAGCAGTTCTTC.

V is TRBV7-8 and J is TRBJ2-5; tentative D call: TRBD1 (5 bases). The germline V gene has CDR1 SGHVS and CDR2 FQNEAQ. Trimming shortened V by 1 base and J by 5 bases, and 17 bases separated the two germline ends. This CDR3 comprises 16 residues. CDR3 in amino acids: CASSLDPWQGRETQYF. CDR3 DNA: TGTGCCAGCAGCTTAGACCCATGGCAGGGCAGGGAGACCCAGTACTTC. Full variable domain (missing parts from reference TRBV7-8 and TRBJ2-5): GAGVSQSPRYKVAKRGQDVALRCDPISGHVSLFWYQQALGQGPEFLTYFQNEAQLDKSGLPSDRFFAERPEGSVSTLKIQRTQQEDSAVYLCASSLDPWQGRETQYFGPGTRLLVL.

The chain recombines TRBV5-6 with TRBJ2-7, with 7 positions matching TRBD2. Germline CDR1 is SGHDT and CDR2 is YYEEEE. J was trimmed by 4 bases and V by 4 bases; bases with no gene match: 2. CDR3 length equals 12 residues. The CDR3 sequence is CASSGRGYEQYF. CDR3 nucleotides: TGTGCCAGCAGCGGGAGGGGTTACGAGCAGTACTTC.

The chain employs TRBV4-1 and TRBJ1-2; D gene uncertain. Germline assignment: CDR1 MGHRA and CDR2 YSYEKL. The CDR3 is made up of 20 amino acids. Trimming stripped 0 bases from V and 4 bases from J, with 27 bases between. As DNA, the CDR3 is TGCGCCAGCAGCCAAGATCGAATGGGCGCCGTGGCTAATTTAGGCTATGGCTACACCTTC. It codes for CASSQDRMGAVANLGYGYTF.

The rearrangement uses TRBV5-6 and TRBJ1-2, with D perhaps matching TRBD1 (5 bases). Germline CDR1 SGHDT, CDR2 YYEEEE. The length of the CDR3 is 14 residues. V lost 4 bases to trimming and J lost 0 bases, with 10 bases between them. The CDR3 protein is CASSVGLPNYGYTF. The CDR3 nucleotides read TGTGCCAGCAGCGTGGGACTGCCTAACTATGGCTACACCTTC. Variable domain in full (rest from reference TRBV5-6 and TRBJ1-2): DAGVTQSPTHLIKTRGQQVTLRCSPKSGHDTVSWYQQALGQGPQFIFQYYEEEERQRGNFPDRFSGHQFPNYSSELNVNALLLGDSALYLCASSVGLPNYGYTFGSGTRLTVV.

This clone was counted once. The chain recombines TRBV27 with TRBJ2-3, with a tentative D call TRBD1 (5 bases). With 8 bases removed from V and 11 bases from J, the gap between germline ends came to 11 bases. Per the germline V gene, CDR1 is MNHEY and CDR2 is SMNVEV (reference sequence). CDR3 length: 10 residues. This CDR3 reads CASGQIMQYF. CDR3 DNA sequence: TGTGCCAGCGGACAAATCATGCAGTATTTT.

Here the CDR3 reads CAISEREATYNSPLHF. CDR3 in DNA: TGTGCCATCAGTGAAAGGGAGGCCACCTATAATTCACCCCTCCACTTT. The rearrangement links TRBV10-3 to TRBJ1-6; D call uncertain. The germline gives CDR1 ENHRY, CDR2 SYGVKD. The CDR3 consists of 16 residues. V dropped 3 bases and J dropped 2 bases, with 11 bases sitting between them.

The chain is built from TRBV21-1 and TRBJ1-5; the D call in the table, TRBD1, was not verified against the DNA. TRBV21-1 is described as a pseudogene. The CDR3 is 14 amino acids. CDR3 sequence (DNA): TGTGCCAGGGTGGACAGGGGGGATTGTCAGCCCCAGCATTTT. This codes for CARVDRGDCQPQHF.

The chain uses TRBV27 and TRBJ2-7, with 7 bases lining up with TRBD1. The junction had 8 bases not matched to a gene; V was cut back by 6 bases and J by 0 bases. There are 15 residues in the CDR3. Germline lookup yields CDR1 MNHEY and CDR2 SMNVEV (reference sequence). CDR3 nucleotides: TGTGCCAGCAGCGGCAAGACAGGGATCTCCTACGAGCAGTACTTC. Translated: CASSGKTGISYEQYF.

This clone has just a few counts. The CDR3 nucleotides read TGTGCCAGTAGCTTTATAGGGGCGCCCTATGGCTACACCTTC. Its protein product is CASSFIGAPYGYTF. This rearrangement joins TRBV19 to TRBJ1-2; the D gene is possibly TRBD1 (5 bases). The germline CDR1 and CDR2 sequences are LNHDA and SQIVND (reference sequence). V was cut by 6 bases and J by 4 bases, with 15 bases left in between. This CDR3 is 14 amino acids long. Combining the CDR3 with reference TRBV19 and TRBJ1-2 gives the whole variable domain DGGITQSPKYLFRKEGQNVTLSCEQNLNHDAMYWYRQDPGQGLRLIYYSQIVNDFQKGDIAEGYSVSREKKESFPLTVTSAQKNPTAFYLCASSFIGAPYGYTFGSGTRLTVV.

A single count supports this clone. The chain couples TRBV9 to TRBJ2-4; D possibly corresponds to TRBD2 (5 bases). Germline V gives CDR1 SGDLS, CDR2 YYNGEE. Trimming removed 1 base from V and 4 bases from J, with 15 bases in between. The CDR3 runs 16 residues. The CDR3 region is CASSVTASGVKNIQYF. The CDR3 nucleotides are TGTGCCAGCAGCGTAACAGCCTCCGGGGTAAAAAACATTCAGTACTTC.

As regards this clone: Germline is not matched at one junction end, which may reflect a read error. The chain joins TRBV3-1 (or the pseudogene TRBV3-2) to TRBJ2-3, with 8 positions matching TRBD2. This CDR3 spans 15 amino acids. The germline V gene has CDR1 LGHDT and CDR2 YNNKEL (reference sequence). The CDR3 nucleotides are TGTGTCAGCAGCCACAGGCGGGGGGGCACAGATACGCAGTATTTT. It encodes CVSSHRRGGTDTQYF.

This clone showed up just once. The rearrangement uses TRBV25-1 and TRBJ1-5; D is uncertain. The CDR3 contains 13 residues. The V gene lost 6 bases and the J gene lost 0 bases, with 6 bases spanning the gap. CDR1 is MGHDK, CDR2 SYGVNS, per germline. DNA for the CDR3: TGTGCCAGCAGCCCTTATAGCAATCAGCCCCAGCATTTT. Translated, it gives CASSPYSNQPQHF.

This clone turned up a few times. The chain is built from TRBV19 and TRBJ1-5; TRBD1 is a possible D gene (6 bases). Looked up from germline, CDR1 is LNHDA and CDR2 is SQIVND (reference sequence). V was clipped by 5 bases and J by 7 bases, with 12 bases between them. The CDR3 contains 13 residues. DNA of the CDR3: TGTGCCAGTAGTCAAACAGGGACGCAGCCCCAGCATTTT. Protein sequence: CASSQTGTQPQHF.